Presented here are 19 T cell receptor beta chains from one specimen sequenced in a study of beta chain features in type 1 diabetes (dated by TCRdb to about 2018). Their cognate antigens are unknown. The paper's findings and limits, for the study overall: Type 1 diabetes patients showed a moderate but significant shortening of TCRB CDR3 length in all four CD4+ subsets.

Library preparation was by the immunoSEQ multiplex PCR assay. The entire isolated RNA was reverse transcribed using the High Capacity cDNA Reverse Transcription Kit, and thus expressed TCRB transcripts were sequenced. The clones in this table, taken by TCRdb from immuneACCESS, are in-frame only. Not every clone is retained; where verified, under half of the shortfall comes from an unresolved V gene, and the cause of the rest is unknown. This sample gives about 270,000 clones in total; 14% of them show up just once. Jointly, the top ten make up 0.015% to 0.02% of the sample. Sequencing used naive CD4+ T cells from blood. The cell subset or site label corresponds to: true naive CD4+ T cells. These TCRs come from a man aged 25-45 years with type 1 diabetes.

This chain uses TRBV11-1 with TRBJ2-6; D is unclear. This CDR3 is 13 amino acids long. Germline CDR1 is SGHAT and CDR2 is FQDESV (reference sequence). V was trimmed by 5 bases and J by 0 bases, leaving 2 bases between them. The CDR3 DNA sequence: TGTGCCAGCAGCCGCTCTGGGGCCAACGTCCTGACTTTC. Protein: CASSRSGANVLTF.

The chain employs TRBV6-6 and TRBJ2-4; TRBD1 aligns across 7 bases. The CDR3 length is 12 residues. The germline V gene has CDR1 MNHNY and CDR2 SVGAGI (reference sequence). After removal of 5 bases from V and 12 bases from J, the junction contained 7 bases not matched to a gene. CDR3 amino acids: CASSTDRAYQYF. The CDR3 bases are TGTGCCAGCAGTACCGACAGGGCTTATCAGTACTTC.

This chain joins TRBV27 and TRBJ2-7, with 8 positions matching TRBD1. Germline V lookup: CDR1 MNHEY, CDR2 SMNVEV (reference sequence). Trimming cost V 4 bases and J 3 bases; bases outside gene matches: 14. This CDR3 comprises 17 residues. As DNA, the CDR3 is TGTGCCAGCAGTTCCCTACGAACCGGACAGGGTATCTACGAGCAGTACTTC. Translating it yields CASSSLRTGQGIYEQYF.

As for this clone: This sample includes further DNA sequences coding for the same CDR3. CDR3 residues: CASSPLAGEETQYF. The CDR3 DNA follows: TGTGCCAGCTCACCATTGGCGGGAGAAGAGACCCAGTACTTC. The rearrangement uses TRBV18 and TRBJ2-5, with 7 bases matching TRBD2. CDR3 length equals 14 residues. V shed 2 bases and J 3 bases; nucleotides not matched to a gene: 3. The V gene's germline CDR1 is KGHSH and CDR2 LQKENI.

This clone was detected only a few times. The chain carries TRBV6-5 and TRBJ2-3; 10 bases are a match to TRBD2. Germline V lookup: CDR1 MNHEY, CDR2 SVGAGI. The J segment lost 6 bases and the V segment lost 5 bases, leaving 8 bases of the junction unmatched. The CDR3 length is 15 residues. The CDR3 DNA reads TGTGCCAGCAGTCATACTAGCGGGACAGCGGATACGCAGTATTTT. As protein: CASSHTSGTADTQYF.

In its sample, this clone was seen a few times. The CDR3 region is CASSPRTGGSSYEQYF. DNA of the CDR3: TGTGCCAGCAGCCCGCGGACAGGGGGCAGTTCCTACGAGCAGTACTTC. This chain joins TRBV7-9 and TRBJ2-7; TRBD1 aligns across 11 bases. The germline gives CDR1 SEHNR, CDR2 FQNEAQ (reference sequence). This CDR3 spans 16 amino acids. V lost 5 bases, J lost 1 base, and 7 bases stayed unmatched.

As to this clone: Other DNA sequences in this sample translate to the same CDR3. CDR3 amino acids: CASSYGGSYEQYF. CDR3 nucleotides: TGTGCCAGCAGTTACGGTGGCAGCTACGAGCAGTACTTC. V is TRBV6-5 and J is TRBJ2-7, with D hard to call. The CDR3 has 13 residues. The V end was cut by 2 bases, the J end by 3 bases, with 8 bases between. The germline CDR1 and CDR2 sequences are MNHEY and SVGAGI.

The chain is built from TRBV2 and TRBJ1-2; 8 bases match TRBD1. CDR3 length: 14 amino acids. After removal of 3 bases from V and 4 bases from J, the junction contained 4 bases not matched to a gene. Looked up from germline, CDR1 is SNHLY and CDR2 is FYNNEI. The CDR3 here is CASSDQGAIYGYTF. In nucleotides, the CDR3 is TGTGCCAGCAGTGACCAGGGGGCGATCTATGGCTACACCTTC.

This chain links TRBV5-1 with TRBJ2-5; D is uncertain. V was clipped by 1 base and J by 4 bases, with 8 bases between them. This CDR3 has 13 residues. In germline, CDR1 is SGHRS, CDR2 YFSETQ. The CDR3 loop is CASSLTSAETQYF. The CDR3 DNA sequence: TGCGCCAGCAGCTTGACATCCGCAGAGACCCAGTACTTC.

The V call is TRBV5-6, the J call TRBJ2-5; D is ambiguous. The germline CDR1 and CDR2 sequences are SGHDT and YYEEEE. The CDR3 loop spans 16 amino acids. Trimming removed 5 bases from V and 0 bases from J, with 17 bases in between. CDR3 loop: CASRWQARPYQETQYF. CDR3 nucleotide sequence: TGTGCCAGCAGGTGGCAGGCCAGGCCGTACCAAGAGACCCAGTACTTC. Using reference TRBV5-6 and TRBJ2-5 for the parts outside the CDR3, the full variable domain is DAGVTQSPTHLIKTRGQQVTLRCSPKSGHDTVSWYQQALGQGPQFIFQYYEEEERQRGNFPDRFSGHQFPNYSSELNVNALLLGDSALYLCASRWQARPYQETQYFGPGTRLLVL.

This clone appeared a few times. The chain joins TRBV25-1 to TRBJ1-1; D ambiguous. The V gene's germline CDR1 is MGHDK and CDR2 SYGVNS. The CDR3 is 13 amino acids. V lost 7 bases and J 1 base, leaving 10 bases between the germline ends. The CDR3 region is CASMRVGNTEAFF. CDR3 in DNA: TGTGCCAGCATGCGGGTGGGGAACACTGAAGCTTTCTTT. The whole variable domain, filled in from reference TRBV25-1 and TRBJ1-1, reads EADIYQTPRYLVIGTGKKITLECSQTMGHDKMYWYQQDPGMELHLIHYSYGVNSTEKGDLSSESTVSRIRTEHFPLTLESARPSHTSQYLCASMRVGNTEAFFGQGTRLTVV.

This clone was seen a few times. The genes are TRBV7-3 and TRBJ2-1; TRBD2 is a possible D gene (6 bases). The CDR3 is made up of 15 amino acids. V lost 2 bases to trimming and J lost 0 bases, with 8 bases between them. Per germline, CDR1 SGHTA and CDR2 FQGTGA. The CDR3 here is CASSLDGSSYNEQFF. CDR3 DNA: TGTGCCAGCAGCTTAGACGGGAGCTCCTACAATGAGCAGTTCTTC.

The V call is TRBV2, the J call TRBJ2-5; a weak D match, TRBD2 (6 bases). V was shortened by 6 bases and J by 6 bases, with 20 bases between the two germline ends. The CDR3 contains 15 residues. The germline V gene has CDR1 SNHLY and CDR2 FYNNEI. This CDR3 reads CASSLDWQTRKTQYF. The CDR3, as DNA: TGTGCCAGCAGCCTTGACTGGCAGACTAGGAAGACCCAGTACTTC.

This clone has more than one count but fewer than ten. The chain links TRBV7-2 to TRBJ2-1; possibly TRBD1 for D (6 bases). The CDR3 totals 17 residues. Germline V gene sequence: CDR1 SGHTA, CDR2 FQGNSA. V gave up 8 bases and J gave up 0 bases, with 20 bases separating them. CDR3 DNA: TGTGCCAGCGCCCGTCACAGGGAACCAACCTCCTACAATGAGCAGTTCTTC. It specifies CASARHREPTSYNEQFF.

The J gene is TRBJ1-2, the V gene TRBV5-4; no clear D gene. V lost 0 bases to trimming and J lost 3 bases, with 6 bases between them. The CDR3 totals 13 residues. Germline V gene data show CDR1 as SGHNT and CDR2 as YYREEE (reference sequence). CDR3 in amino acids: CASSLGADYGYTF. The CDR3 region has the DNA TGTGCCAGCAGCTTGGGGGCAGACTATGGCTACACCTTC. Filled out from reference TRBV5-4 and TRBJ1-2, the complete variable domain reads ETGVTQSPTHLIKTRGQQVTLRCSSQSGHNTVSWYQQALGQGPQFIFQYYREEENGRGNFPPRFSGLQFPNYSSELNVNALELDDSALYLCASSLGADYGYTFGSGTRLTVV.

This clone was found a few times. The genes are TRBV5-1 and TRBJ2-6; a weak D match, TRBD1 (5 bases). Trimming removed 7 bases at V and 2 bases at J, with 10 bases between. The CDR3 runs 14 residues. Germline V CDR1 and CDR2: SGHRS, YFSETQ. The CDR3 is CASSQGTGANVLTF. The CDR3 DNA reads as TGCGCCAGCTCGCAGGGAACTGGGGCCAACGTCCTGACTTTC.

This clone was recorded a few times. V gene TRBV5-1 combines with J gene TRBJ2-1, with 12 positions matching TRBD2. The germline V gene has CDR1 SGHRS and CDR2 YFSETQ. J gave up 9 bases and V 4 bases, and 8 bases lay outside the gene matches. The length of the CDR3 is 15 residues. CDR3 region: CASSRTGTSGFEQFF. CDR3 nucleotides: TGCGCCAGCAGCCGTACCGGGACTAGCGGGTTTGAGCAGTTCTTC.

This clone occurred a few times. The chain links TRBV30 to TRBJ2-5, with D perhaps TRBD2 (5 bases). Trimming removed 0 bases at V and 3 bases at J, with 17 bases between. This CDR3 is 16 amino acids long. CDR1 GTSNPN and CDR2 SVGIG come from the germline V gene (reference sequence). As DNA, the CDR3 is TGTGCCTGGAGTGTAGGGAGCTGGAGTGGTGAAGAGACCCAGTACTTC. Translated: CAWSVGSWSGEETQYF.

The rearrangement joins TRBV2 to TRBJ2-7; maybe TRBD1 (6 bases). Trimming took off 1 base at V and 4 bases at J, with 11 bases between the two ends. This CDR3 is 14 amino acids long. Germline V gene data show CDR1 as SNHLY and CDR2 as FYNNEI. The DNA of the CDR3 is TGTGCCAGCAGTGAAGGGGGGCACATTTACGAGCAGTACTTC. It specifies CASSEGGHIYEQYF.